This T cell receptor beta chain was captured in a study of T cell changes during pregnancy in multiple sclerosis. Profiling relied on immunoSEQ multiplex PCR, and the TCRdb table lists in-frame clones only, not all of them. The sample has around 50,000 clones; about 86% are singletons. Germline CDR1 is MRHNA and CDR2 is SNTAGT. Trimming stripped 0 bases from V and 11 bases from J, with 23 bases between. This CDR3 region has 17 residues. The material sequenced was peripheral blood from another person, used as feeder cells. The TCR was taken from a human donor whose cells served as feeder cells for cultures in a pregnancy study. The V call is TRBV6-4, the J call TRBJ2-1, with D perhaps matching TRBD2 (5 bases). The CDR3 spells CASSDSNEGPAKAQQFF. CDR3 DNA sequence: TGTGCCAGCAGTGACTCCAACGAGGGTCCCGCAAAGGCTCAGCAGTTCTTC.